This paragraph covers one T cell receptor (beta chain) sequence. Which antigen it targets is not known. Within one base of it there is no much larger clone, and no base qualities were kept. This sample is drawn from a study of cytomegalovirus exposure and HLA in healthy donors (dated by TCRdb to about 2017). With regard to the full study: According to an earlier analysis of a few hundred of the donors, some 180 million T cells yielded 117 million unique TCR beta sequences and roughly 280 Gb of sequence data. Roughly 300 gigabases of sequencing data and roughly 90 million unique TCR sequences were included in an early release covering about 700 HLA-typed donors. Of the roughly 390 genotyped donors, 75% to 85% were placed in the genetic ancestry cluster associated with self-reported Caucasian donors. The study aimed to test whether cataloging public T cell receptors could reveal signatures of past pathogen exposure. Using immunosequencing, the study profiled T cell repertoires from 666 subjects and related those repertoires to cytomegalovirus serostatus. In addition to the first cohort of approximately 650 subjects, a separate validation cohort of 120 different subjects was used. The study combined high-throughput TCR immunosequencing, statistical association of individual TCRs with disease status, and machine learning to predict cytomegalovirus infection status. To study patterns of TCR occurrence, a later analysis re-analyzed previously published TCR beta repertoires from around 700 donors and added high-resolution HLA genotyping. The later analysis used no new phenotypic data to find candidate immune exposures, relying instead on TCR beta sequences and their occurrence across donors. An earlier analysis of several hundred of the donors used high-throughput TCR beta sequencing to judge whether each TCR beta V gene segment behaved as functional or pseudogenic. Donor age, sex, ethnicity and CMV serostatus were collected together with the repertoire data. A later genetic analysis used genome-wide SNP genotypes for 398 of the 666 donors, treating that subset as a discovery cohort. All discovery cohort repertoires had been generated on a single sequencing platform. HLA typing included class I and class II loci at four-digit resolution. The number of typed donors differed by locus: 629-630 for A, B, C, DRB1 and DQB1; 500 to 550 for DQA1; around 610 for DPA1; and some 430 for DPB1. Five DR-DQ haplotypes were treated as single units for association and clustering because of strong linkage in the cohort. Among about 400 genotyped donors of the cohort, an average of approximately 240,000 unique TCR beta nucleotide sequences was sequenced per donor, of which 15% to 20% were non-productive.

CDR1 and CDR2 are drawn from the germline V gene (reference sequence): MNHEY, SMNVEV. Trimming takes 7 bases from V and 0 bases from J, and the germline ends sit 21 bases apart. Counted from cysteine to phenylalanine, this CDR3 has 18 amino acids. The CDR3 DNA has 54 bases and is translated from base 1. Library prep was done by the immunoSEQ multiplex PCR assay. A mixture of 60 forward primers for TCR Vbeta segments and 13 reverse primers for TCR Jbeta segments was used in the multiplex PCR. The CDR3 region of rearranged TCR beta genes was amplified from genomic DNA by a multiplex PCR assay. The Illumina HiSeq System was used to sequence the amplified TCR beta libraries as 87-base-pair reads. In the paper's pipeline: In a later analysis, some 80 million unique TCR beta chains were counted across the approximately 670 repertoires, and roughly 9.9 million of these chains were shared by at least two donors. Raw reads were error-corrected and collapsed into unique sequences with a nearest-neighbor algorithm that merged closely related sequences to remove PCR and sequencing errors. To assign V, D and J gene segments, CDR3 sequences were aligned to IMGT reference sequences. For a sequence to be retained, at least a six-nucleotide match to both a V gene segment and a J gene segment was required. Rearrangements were classified as productive when the CDR3 lacked stop codons and remained in frame with V and J, and all other rearrangements were classified as non-productive. CDR3 was defined according to IMGT convention as the region running from the second conserved V-encoded cysteine to the conserved J-encoded phenylalanine. The earlier analysis of about 590 of the donors excluded sequences that lacked an unambiguous match to a single V gene segment. An earlier analysis of 587 of the donors called V segments functional above 56.7% productive rearrangements and segregating when the between-donor standard deviation exceeded 5%. To diagnose cytomegalovirus status from the catalog of TCR beta chain sequences, a statistical classification framework was built. A later analysis assigned V and J genes by comparing TCR nucleotide sequences with IMGT/GENE-DB human TR gene sequences. A later analysis assigned CDR3 sequences and most-parsimonious VDJ recombination scenarios with the TCRdist pipeline. In a later analysis, every TCR beta chain was defined by the combination of its CDR3 amino acid sequence and its V-gene family, and reads without a unique V-gene family were dropped. As a way to deal with suspected cross-contamination and a sequencing artifact, a later analysis dropped 592 nucleotide sequences that were highly shared and had low generation probability. In a later analysis, a clonal expansion index for each public chain was calculated from normalized within-repertoire ranks of inferred template counts. Generation probabilities in a later analysis came from a VDJ recombination model fitted to out-of-frame rearrangements, and those results were checked against IGoR. Hypergeometric tests were used in a later analysis to score TCR-TCR, TCR-HLA and TCR-CMV co-occurrence, with a repertoire-size bias correction applied to the TCR pairs. To estimate false discovery rates, a later analysis permuted the HLA or CMV assignments 20 times. In a later analysis, co-occurring TCRs were grouped with DBSCAN, and TCRdist sequence similarity was added when clustering was performed within HLA-allele-positive subsets. Repertoires with fewer than 30,000 or more than 120,000 public chains were left out of co-occurrence clustering, as were five repertoires with anomalous nucleotide sharing. TCRdb took this table from immuneACCESS and kept in-frame rearrangements with V and J called. Such tables lack part of the clones; where checked against another copy, unresolved V genes explain under half of the gap, and the rest is unexplained. Clone size and V and J calls were adopted from that table, with D and trimming inferred from the DNA. In all, the sample holds about 77,000 clones, and approximately 75% of those were seen once. The ten top clones hold around 7% of the sample.

In total, approximately 610 healthy bone marrow donors made up the cohort. Cohort members were all nominally healthy when sampled, although unrecorded immune exposures were likely present. The donor tested CMV seronegative, placing the donor among the 350 to 400 seronegative members of the cohort. A peripheral blood sample was collected from each donor, and TCR beta sequencing was performed on peripheral blood mononuclear cells. The Qiagen DNeasy Blood Extraction Kit was used to extract genomic DNA from the blood cell samples. The investigation overall reported the following: Compared with equally common non-associated chains, HLA-associated TCR beta chains in a later analysis were more clonally expanded and had lower generation probabilities. While some public TCRs were present in many individuals, most TCR sequences turned up only very rarely across donors. In the study, approximately 150 TCR beta chains were listed as associated with cytomegalovirus. A further reported finding was that TCR beta sequences accurately predicted the HLA-A and HLA-B alleles for most subjects in the first cohort. In a later analysis, TCR association rates were found to vary across HLA loci, with the most associated TCRs seen for DRB1 alleles and the fewest for HLA-C alleles. Correlated functional status among segregating V segments might be attributable to linkage disequilibrium, but an unknown experimental factor could not be ruled out. In an earlier analysis of 587 of the donors, most TCR beta V segments were observed in productive rearrangements about 87% or about 30% of the time, broadly matching IMGT annotations. Because the 87-base-pair reads could not distinguish some IMGT-functional V segments, including TRBV6-2 and TRBV6-3, those segments were excluded. The sequencing pipeline was judged likely to have produced a cluster of highly shared sequence variants as a technical artifact. Roughly 15 rarely observed V segments, including chromosome 9 orphons, were excluded from the earlier analysis of about 610 of the donors because counts were too low. Sequencing depth was assumed to be roughly uniform across donors in the presence/absence analyses, though that assumption may not hold. An association between a missense DCLRE1C variant and V-gene and J-gene trimming of TCR beta chains was found in a later genetic analysis and replicated in an independent cohort. Three of the identified cytomegalovirus-associated TCR beta chains were confirmed in vitro to be specific for cytomegalovirus antigens. The classifier was reported to diagnose cytomegalovirus status with high specificity and sensitivity in both the original and validation cohorts. Most CMV-associated TCR beta chains appeared to be HLA-restricted in a later analysis, and the HLA associations seemed to be driven largely by CMV exposure. A later analysis associated approximately 17,000 TCR beta sequences with specific HLA alleles at a false discovery rate of 0.05. Because HLA typing was missing for some donors at each locus, association tests included only the typed subset. The cohort was sequenced for TCR beta chains only, and without alpha or paired-chain data the features that could be detected were limited. Strong co-occurrence of HLA alleles, especially DR and DQ, made assigning TCR associations to individual alleles difficult. According to the authors, the approach could potentially be generalized to other disease states and immunological phenotypes. Compared with the approximately 670-donor mean, donors in an Asian-associated ancestry cluster had fewer N-insertions in productive TCRs, according to a later genetic analysis. A later analysis reported that several top co-occurrence clusters appeared linked to parvovirus B19, influenza, CMV and Epstein-Barr virus. For the cohort, immune exposure information was limited to CMV serostatus.

The sequence was obtained from a woman between 40 and 50 years old in good health and CMV-seronegative. This chain is built from TRBV27 and TRBJ1-4, with TRBD1 tentatively as D gene (5 bases match). The source material was PBMCs. The nucleotide sequence reads TGTGCCAGCACCGGACGGGGGACGGGCCTCCCAACTAATGAAAAACTGTTTTTT. It specifies CASTGRGTGLPTNEKLFF.